The next 23 T cell receptor beta chains were all read from a single sample in a study of blood T cell repertoires in COVID-19. Sequenced by immunoSEQ multiplex PCR; TCRdb stores in-frame clones only, minus some. This sample has some 70,000 clones, with roughly 84% found just once. The sample taken for sequencing was peripheral blood. The receptors stem from a woman aged 50 to 60 with acute or convalescent COVID-19.

J is TRBJ2-6 and V is TRBV7-3, with 7 bases fitting TRBD1. Losses at the gene ends were 5 bases for V and 2 bases for J; bases not matched to a gene: 3. The CDR3 extends over 15 amino acids. Germline values: CDR1 SGHTA, CDR2 FQGTGA. CDR3 sequence: CASSNGQAGANVLTF. As DNA, the CDR3 is TGTGCCAGCAGCAACGGACAGGCTGGGGCCAACGTCCTGACTTTC.

The chain joins TRBV5-1 to TRBJ1-4; D remains unclear. The V gene lost 5 bases and the J gene lost 5 bases, with 10 bases spanning the gap. The CDR3 covers 13 residues. CDR1 SGHRS and CDR2 YFSETQ come from the germline V gene. The CDR3 is CASRTGSNEKLFF. In DNA, the CDR3 is TGCGCCAGCAGGACGGGGTCGAATGAAAAACTGTTTTTT.

This chain joins TRBV7-2 and TRBJ1-1; 8 bases line up with TRBD1. V gave up 6 bases and J gave up 3 bases; unmatched junction bases: 6. Germline-derived CDR1 and CDR2 are SGHTA and FQGNSA. The CDR3 has 14 residues. Here the CDR3 reads CASRRQGADTEAFF. The CDR3 DNA reads TGTGCCAGCAGACGGCAGGGGGCCGACACTGAAGCTTTCTTT.

The chain uses TRBV29-1 and TRBJ2-3; 9 nucleotides agree with TRBD2. Germline values: CDR1 SQVTM, CDR2 ANQGSEA. Trimming removed 3 bases from V and 3 bases from J; junction bases left unmatched: 1. The CDR3 has 13 residues. DNA of the CDR3: TGCAGCGTTGACGCGGGGGGGACAGATACGCAGTATTTT. Translation gives CSVDAGGTDTQYF.

This chain connects TRBV30 to TRBJ2-3, with 14 nucleotides matching TRBD2. CDR1 and CDR2 from the germline V gene are GTSNPN and SVGIG (reference sequence). There are 16 residues in the CDR3. The V segment lost 1 base and the J segment 1 base; nucleotides outside the gene matches: 1. CDR3 loop: CAWSGLAGGRTDTQYF. The CDR3 DNA is TGTGCCTGGAGTGGACTAGCGGGAGGGCGCACAGATACGCAGTATTTT.

About this clone itself: An end of the junction differs from the germline gene, which may be a read error. The same CDR3 also results from other DNA sequences found in this sample. This chain links TRBV2 with TRBJ2-7, with 8 bases identical to TRBD1. Germline CDR1 SNHLY, CDR2 FYNNEI. The CDR3 contains 12 residues. CDR3 nucleotide sequence: TGTGCTAGCAGTGGACAGGGCTACGAGCAGTACTTC. It encodes CASSGQGYEQYF.

This chain joins TRBV2 and TRBJ1-5, with D perhaps TRBD1 (5 bases). The CDR3 is made up of 15 amino acids. Germline CDR1 reads SNHLY; CDR2 reads FYNNEI. V was trimmed by 5 bases and J by 5 bases, leaving 16 bases between them. The CDR3 sequence is CASSSQGSSDQPQHF. CDR3 DNA sequence: TGTGCCAGCAGTTCCCAGGGATCGAGCGATCAGCCCCAGCATTTT.

The chain combines TRBV9 with TRBJ1-1; TRBD1 agrees at 7 bases. Germline V lookup: CDR1 SGDLS, CDR2 YYNGEE. The junction had 9 bases not matched to a gene; V was cut back by 5 bases and J by 5 bases. This CDR3 spans 14 amino acids. The CDR3 bases are TGTGCCAGCAGTGAAGGGACAGTATATACTGAAGCTTTCTTT. Translating it yields CASSEGTVYTEAFF. The full variable domain, rest sourced from reference TRBV9 and TRBJ1-1, is DSGVTQTPKHLITATGQRVTLRCSPRSGDLSVYWYQQSLDQGLQFLIQYYNGEERAKGNILERFSAQQFPDLHSELNLSSLELGDSALYFCASSEGTVYTEAFFGQGTRLTVV.

V gene TRBV7-3 combines with J gene TRBJ1-1, with D tentatively TRBD1 (6 bases). CDR1 is SGHTA and CDR2 is FQGTGA in the germline V gene. The CDR3 length is 15 residues. Deletions cut 2 bases from V and 5 bases from J, with 15 bases between. The CDR3 region has the DNA TGTGCCAGCAGCTTACATAGAGTAGGGGGAACTGAAGCTTTCTTT. Its translation: CASSLHRVGGTEAFF.

The gene calls are TRBV5-1 and TRBJ1-1; 9 positions agree with TRBD1. Germline CDR1 SGHRS, CDR2 YFSETQ. V lost 1 base to trimming and J lost 2 bases; unmatched junction nucleotides: 3. The CDR3 is 15 amino acids. CDR3 nucleotides: TGCGCCAGCAGCTTGAGGGGACAGGGAAACACTGAAGCTTTCTTT. Residues: CASSLRGQGNTEAFF.

The chain employs TRBV27 and TRBJ1-1; a weak D match, TRBD1 (5 bases). The CDR3 spans 13 residues. Germline V CDR1 and CDR2: MNHEY, SMNVEV (reference sequence). With 2 bases removed from V and 7 bases from J, the gap between germline ends came to 11 bases. In DNA, the CDR3 is TGTGCCAGCAGTTTAGGGGCGCAGCTTGAAGCTTTCTTT. Protein: CASSLGAQLEAFF.

The V call is TRBV9, the J call TRBJ2-1; D possibly corresponds to TRBD2 (6 bases). CDR3 length: 15 amino acids. V was trimmed by 0 bases and J by 7 bases, leaving 14 bases between them. Germline V gene sequence: CDR1 SGDLS, CDR2 YYNGEE. Written as DNA, the CDR3 is TGTGCCAGCAGCGTAGGATACGGGGGTGGGAATGAGCAGTTCTTC. Residues: CASSVGYGGGNEQFF.

The chain recombines TRBV7-8 with TRBJ2-3; D might be TRBD2 (5 bases). The CDR3 has 15 residues. Looked up from germline, CDR1 is SGHVS and CDR2 is FQNEAQ. Between the trimmed V and J ends, which lost 2 bases and 3 bases, there was a span of 12 bases. In DNA, the CDR3 is TGTGCCAGCAGCTTATTGGTATTAGCGACAGATACGCAGTATTTT. It encodes CASSLLVLATDTQYF. The variable domain in full, with the rest retrieved from reference TRBV7-8 and TRBJ2-3, is GAGVSQSPRYKVAKRGQDVALRCDPISGHVSLFWYQQALGQGPEFLTYFQNEAQLDKSGLPSDRFFAERPEGSVSTLKIQRTQQEDSAVYLCASSLLVLATDTQYFGPGTRLTVL.

The genes are TRBV6-1 and TRBJ2-1; no clear D gene. Trimming stripped 3 bases from V and 0 bases from J, with 9 bases between. The germline CDR1 and CDR2 sequences are MNHNS and SASEGT. CDR3 size: 15 residues. CDR3 DNA: TGTGCCAGCAGTGACCATAGGAGCTCCTACAATGAGCAGTTCTTC. Amino acid sequence: CASSDHRSSYNEQFF.

The chain is built from TRBV30 and TRBJ2-3; TRBD2 agrees at 12 bases. Losses at the gene ends were 4 bases for V and 3 bases for J; bases not matched to a gene: 5. The germline V gene encodes CDR1 GTSNPN and CDR2 SVGIG (reference sequence). The CDR3 has 15 residues. Here the CDR3 reads CAWTYGTSGTDTQYF. The CDR3 coding sequence is TGTGCCTGGACCTATGGGACTAGCGGGACAGATACGCAGTATTTT. Based on the CDR3 plus reference TRBV30 and TRBJ2-3, the full variable domain is SQTIHQWPATLVQPVGSPLSLECTVEGTSNPNLYWYRQAAGRGLQLLFYSVGIGQISSEVPQNLSASRPQDRQFILSSKKLLLSDSGFYLCAWTYGTSGTDTQYFGPGTRLTVL.

The V call is TRBV19, the J call TRBJ1-3, with a weak D call TRBD1 (6 bases). CDR1 and CDR2 (germline): LNHDA, SQIVND (reference sequence). The CDR3 is 12 residues long. Trimming shortened V by 4 bases and J by 7 bases, and 8 bases separated the two germline ends. CDR3 sequence (DNA): TGTGCCAGTAGTAAAACAGGGAACACCATATATTTT. Amino acids: CASSKTGNTIYF. Filled out from reference TRBV19 and TRBJ1-3, the complete variable domain reads DGGITQSPKYLFRKEGQNVTLSCEQNLNHDAMYWYRQDPGQGLRLIYYSQIVNDFQKGDIAEGYSVSREKKESFPLTVTSAQKNPTAFYLCASSKTGNTIYFGEGSWLTVV.

J is TRBJ1-2 and V is TRBV29-1; maybe TRBD1 (6 bases). The V gene lost 4 bases and the J gene lost 1 base, with 7 bases spanning the gap. CDR3 length equals 12 residues. The germline CDR1 and CDR2 sequences are SQVTM and ANQGSEA. Here the CDR3 reads CSVVDSNYGYTF. As DNA, the CDR3 is TGCAGCGTTGTGGACAGTAACTATGGCTACACCTTC.

V is TRBV7-8 and J is TRBJ1-1; D is unresolved. The CDR3 has 15 amino acids. The V and J ends lost 1 base and 0 bases respectively, with 9 bases between them. The germline gives CDR1 SGHVS, CDR2 FQNEAQ. The CDR3: CASSLVPGLNTEAFF. In DNA, the CDR3 is TGTGCCAGCAGCTTAGTACCTGGGCTGAACACTGAAGCTTTCTTT.

V is TRBV6-5 and J is TRBJ1-2, with 7 bases lining up with TRBD1. V trimming: 6 bases; J trimming: 3 bases; junction bases outside the gene matches: 7. CDR3 length: 14 residues. In germline, CDR1 is MNHEY, CDR2 SVGAGI. CDR3 DNA: TGTGCCAGCAGGGCGGGACAGCTACACTATGGCTACACCTTC. Translated: CASRAGQLHYGYTF.

This clone has just one count. The rearrangement links TRBV5-4 to TRBJ1-2; TRBD1 agrees at 10 bases. Trimming took 5 bases from V and 8 from J; bases not matched to a gene: 9. The CDR3 contains 14 residues. Per the germline V gene, CDR1 is SGHNT and CDR2 is YYREEE (reference sequence). CDR3 nucleotides: TGTGCCAGCAGATCCGGGACAGGGGAGGGCGGCTACACCTTC. This codes for CASRSGTGEGGYTF.

The CDR3 bases are TGTGCCAGCAGCCGGGAGGGGGTTAGCTCTGGGGCCAACGTCCTGACTTTC. Translating it yields CASSREGVSSGANVLTF. The V call is TRBV9, the J call TRBJ2-6, with 8 bases lining up with TRBD2. The CDR3 extends over 17 amino acids. The trim removed 4 bases at V and 0 bases at J, leaving 6 bases unmatched. CDR1 and CDR2 from the germline V gene are SGDLS and YYNGEE.

The chain employs TRBV2 and TRBJ2-5; weak D call: TRBD2 (6 bases). CDR1 SNHLY and CDR2 FYNNEI come from the germline V gene. The CDR3 extends over 13 amino acids. The germline V and J ends were trimmed by 6 bases and 1 base, with 9 bases remaining between them. The CDR3 sequence: CASRTSLQETQYF. CDR3 DNA: TGTGCCAGCAGAACTAGCCTCCAAGAGACCCAGTACTTC.

The rearrangement links TRBV5-1 to TRBJ2-7, with D possibly TRBD2 on 5 matching bases. The CDR3 extends over 16 amino acids. Germline loops: CDR1 SGHRS, CDR2 YFSETQ. The V end was cut by 4 bases, the J end by 0 bases, with 17 bases between. The CDR3 sequence: CASSPLSGPSSYEQYF. CDR3 DNA sequence: TGCGCCAGCAGCCCCCTAAGCGGACCAAGCTCCTACGAGCAGTACTTC.